This TCR beta chain emerged from a study of T cells after yellow fever vaccination. The CDR3 totals 14 residues. The V and J ends lost 3 bases and 5 bases respectively, with 11 bases between them. The germline V gene has CDR1 SGHTA and CDR2 FQGNSA. Synthesis of TCR cDNA relied on 5'RACE template switching, which attached a universal primer site and UMIs. TCRdb recomputed calls from the 5' RACE reads with MiXCR, one row per CDR3 protein. The sample yields 300,000 to 400,000 distinct CDR3 sequences, about 9.5% seen once. The clonotype comes from a man in his late teens or twenties who received the YFV17D yellow fever vaccine. The input for sequencing was PBMCs, taken on the day of the first yellow fever vaccination. This chain joins TRBV7-2 and TRBJ2-1; D gene unclear. CDR3 nucleotides: TGTGCCAGCAGCTTTGGTAGAGACCACAATGAGCAGTTCTTC. This codes for CASSFGRDHNEQFF.